Following are 20 T cell receptor beta chains from one sample sequenced in a study of cytomegalovirus exposure and HLA in healthy donors. PCR was performed using 60 Vbeta and 13 Jbeta primers. The protocol was immunoSEQ multiplex PCR, while the TCRdb copy is restricted to in-frame clones and leaves out a portion. The sample comprises 150,000 to 200,000 clones, about 85% of which are singletons, and around 4.1% rests with the top ten. Sequencing input: PBMCs. The receptors originated from a woman in her forties or fifties in good health and CMV-seropositive.

The gene calls are TRBV5-4 and TRBJ2-3; 10 bases map to TRBD2. This CDR3 is 16 amino acids long. Germline CDR1 SGHNT, CDR2 YYREEE (reference sequence). Trimming at V came to 4 bases and at J to 5 bases, leaving 10 bases not matched to a gene. CDR3 in amino acids: CASSPGLAGDLDTQYF. The CDR3 coding sequence is TGTGCCAGCAGCCCTGGCCTAGCGGGAGATCTAGATACGCAGTATTTT.

The chain couples TRBV19 to TRBJ1-2; no definite D call. V was trimmed by 7 bases and J by 6 bases, leaving 12 bases between them. The CDR3 is 12 amino acids. Germline V CDR1 and CDR2: LNHDA, SQIVND (reference sequence). CDR3 nucleotides: TGTGCCAGTAATGAGGGCCTGGATGGCTACACCTTC. It translates to CASNEGLDGYTF.

The chain joins TRBV9 to TRBJ2-1; 10 positions agree with TRBD2. The ends lost 4 bases at V and 4 bases at J; junction bases unmatched: 8. CDR3 length equals 16 residues. Germline assignment: CDR1 SGDLS and CDR2 YYNGEE. The chain's CDR3 is CASSQNSGGEYNEQFF. The DNA for the CDR3 is TGTGCCAGCAGCCAAAACAGCGGGGGGGAATACAATGAGCAGTTCTTC.

This chain links TRBV19 with TRBJ1-5; possibly TRBD1 for D (5 bases). The CDR3 consists of 15 residues. CDR1 LNHDA and CDR2 SQIVND come from the germline V gene (reference sequence). Trimming stripped 2 bases from V and 3 bases from J, with 11 bases between. The CDR3 coding sequence is TGTGCCAGTAGTATAAGCGGAGGGGTCAATCAGCCCCAGCATTTT. Its translation: CASSISGGVNQPQHF.

The rearrangement joins TRBV7-2 to TRBJ1-3; D is undetermined. The germline V and J ends were trimmed by 2 bases and 3 bases, with 8 bases remaining between them. The length of the CDR3 is 14 residues. The germline CDR1 and CDR2 sequences are SGHTA and FQGNSA. The CDR3 sequence is CASSLRGFGNTIYF. The CDR3 DNA reads TGTGCCAGCAGCTTACGGGGATTTGGAAACACCATATATTTT.

Concerning this clone itself: At one end the junction does not follow the germline gene, possibly because of a read error. The CDR3 sequence is CASSLVPGTEAFF. As DNA, the CDR3 is TGTGCTAGCAGCTTAGTGCCCGGGACTGAAGCTTTCTTT. V usage is TRBV7-7 and J usage is TRBJ1-1; D gene uncertain. The CDR3 is made up of 13 amino acids. Germline-derived CDR1 and CDR2 are SSHAT and FNYEAQ (reference sequence).

The chain has TRBV15 and TRBJ1-5; D is uncertain. Trimming took off 5 bases at V and 4 bases at J, with 15 bases between the two ends. The CDR3 totals 15 residues. Germline values: CDR1 LNHNV, CDR2 YYDKDF (reference sequence). CDR3 DNA sequence: TGTGCCACCAGCCTCACGGTCCTACCTAATCAGCCCCAGCATTTT. Protein: CATSLTVLPNQPQHF.

This chain uses TRBV7-9 with TRBJ2-5; weak D call: TRBD2 (5 bases). There are 15 residues in the CDR3. The V gene lost 1 base and the J gene lost 5 bases, with 14 bases spanning the gap. Germline loops: CDR1 SEHNR, CDR2 FQNEAQ (reference sequence). The CDR3, as DNA: TGTGCCAGCAGCTTAGTTCGGGTGTCGGGGGAGACCCAGTACTTC. Protein product: CASSLVRVSGETQYF.

This chain connects TRBV9 to TRBJ1-1; perhaps TRBD1 as D (6 bases). Germline V CDR1 and CDR2: SGDLS, YYNGEE. This CDR3 contains 15 residues. The V gene lost 0 bases and the J gene lost 4 bases, with 13 bases spanning the gap. CDR3 in amino acids: CASSVAGVKITEAFF. In nucleotides, the CDR3 is TGTGCCAGCAGCGTAGCAGGGGTCAAGATCACTGAAGCTTTCTTT.

The rearrangement uses TRBV6-1 and TRBJ2-3; 14 positions agree with TRBD2. Losses at the gene ends were 5 bases for V and 5 bases for J; bases not matched to a gene: 9. The CDR3 has 17 amino acids. Germline assignment: CDR1 MNHNS and CDR2 SASEGT. Written as DNA, the CDR3 is TGTGCCAGCAGTCAAGGACTAGCGGGAGGAGGGGTAGATACGCAGTATTTT. Translation gives CASSQGLAGGGVDTQYF.

The V call is TRBV14, the J call TRBJ2-2; D is perhaps TRBD1 (6 bases). V lost 6 bases to trimming and J lost 8 bases, with 13 bases between them. The germline gives CDR1 SGHDN, CDR2 FVKESK. CDR3 length: 13 amino acids. In nucleotides, the CDR3 is TGTGCCAGCAGAAAACAGGGCGGAGGGGAGCTGTTTTTT. This translates into CASRKQGGGELFF.

The chain recombines TRBV5-5 with TRBJ1-1; 7 bases are a match to TRBD1. Trimming cost V 3 bases and J 6 bases; bases outside gene matches: 14. The germline gives CDR1 SGHKS, CDR2 YYEKEE (reference sequence). The CDR3 has 16 residues. Written as DNA, the CDR3 is TGTGCCAGCAGCTCGGGGACAGCCCCGCTTGAGGCTGAAGCTTTCTTT. Translation: CASSSGTAPLEAEAFF.

V usage is TRBV4-1 and J usage is TRBJ1-2; the D is unclear. The CDR3 length is 16 residues. V lost 1 base to trimming and J lost 4 bases, with 16 bases between them. Germline CDR1 and CDR2: MGHRA and YSYEKL. CDR3 in DNA: TGCGCCAGCAGCCAAGGATTAGGGAGGGATGGCTATGGCTACACCTTC. This sequence encodes CASSQGLGRDGYGYTF.

J is TRBJ2-5 and V is TRBV6-1, with 9 bases lining up with TRBD1. The CDR3 sequence is 16 residues long. The V and J ends lost 4 bases and 4 bases, in that order; junction bases with no gene match: 10. Looked up from germline, CDR1 is MNHNS and CDR2 is SASEGT. CDR3 DNA sequence: TGTGCCAGCAGTGGATTCCCGGGACAGGGTGGAGAGACCCAGTACTTC. Protein: CASSGFPGQGGETQYF.

This clone has more than one count but fewer than ten. CDR3 in DNA: TGTGCCAGCAGCCAACCAGGGAGGGTTAACTATGGCTACACCTTC. As protein: CASSQPGRVNYGYTF. The chain employs TRBV5-4 and TRBJ1-2; possible D gene TRBD1, 5 bases. CDR3 length equals 15 residues. CDR1 SGHNT and CDR2 YYREEE come from the germline V gene (reference sequence). Trimming left V 4 bases short and J 1 base short, with 14 bases between. The variable domain in full, completed from reference TRBV5-4 and TRBJ1-2, reads ETGVTQSPTHLIKTRGQQVTLRCSSQSGHNTVSWYQQALGQGPQFIFQYYREEENGRGNFPPRFSGLQFPNYSSELNVNALELDDSALYLCASSQPGRVNYGYTFGSGTRLTVV.

The CDR3, as DNA: TGTGCCAGCAGCCACATTGGAAACCCGGACAGGGCCAGGGAGGCCCTCCACTTT. This translates into CASSHIGNPDRAREALHF. The chain is built from TRBV7-2 and TRBJ1-6, with TRBD1 identical over 8 bases. Trimming at V came to 5 bases and at J to 14 bases, leaving 23 bases not matched to a gene. There are 18 residues in the CDR3. The germline gives CDR1 SGHTA, CDR2 FQGNSA.

The chain recombines TRBV6-5 with TRBJ1-2; perhaps TRBD1 as D (6 bases). V was trimmed by 2 bases and J by 8 bases, leaving 9 bases between them. The CDR3 sequence is 12 residues long. Germline-derived CDR1 and CDR2 are MNHEY and SVGAGI. CDR3 protein: CASSYGQIGYTF. CDR3 coding DNA: TGTGCCAGCAGTTACGGACAGATCGGCTACACCTTC.

The chain recombines TRBV7-2 with TRBJ2-3, with D possibly being TRBD2 (6 bases). Germline V gene lookup returns CDR1 SGHTA and CDR2 FQGNSA. Trimming left V 0 bases short and J 2 bases short, with 9 bases between. CDR3 length: 15 amino acids. The CDR3 DNA reads TGTGCCAGCAGCTTAGCGATAGCGGCCACAGATACGCAGTATTTT. It codes for CASSLAIAATDTQYF.

The gene calls are TRBV2 and TRBJ1-2, with TRBD1 as a possible D gene (5 bases). With 5 bases removed from V and 5 bases from J, the gap between germline ends came to 15 bases. This CDR3 spans 14 amino acids. Germline V gene sequence: CDR1 SNHLY, CDR2 FYNNEI. The CDR3 DNA follows: TGTGCCAGCAGTACATTGGGGGGGAGGTATGGCTACACCTTC. This translates into CASSTLGGRYGYTF.

The gene calls are TRBV6-5 and TRBJ1-6; D might be TRBD1 (6 bases). This CDR3 spans 16 amino acids. The V end lost 2 bases, the J end lost 7 bases, and 15 bases lay between the germline ends. Germline-derived CDR1 and CDR2 are MNHEY and SVGAGI. CDR3 protein: CASSYLRQVGNSPLHF. The CDR3 DNA is TGTGCCAGCAGTTACCTAAGACAGGTCGGAAATTCACCCCTCCACTTT.